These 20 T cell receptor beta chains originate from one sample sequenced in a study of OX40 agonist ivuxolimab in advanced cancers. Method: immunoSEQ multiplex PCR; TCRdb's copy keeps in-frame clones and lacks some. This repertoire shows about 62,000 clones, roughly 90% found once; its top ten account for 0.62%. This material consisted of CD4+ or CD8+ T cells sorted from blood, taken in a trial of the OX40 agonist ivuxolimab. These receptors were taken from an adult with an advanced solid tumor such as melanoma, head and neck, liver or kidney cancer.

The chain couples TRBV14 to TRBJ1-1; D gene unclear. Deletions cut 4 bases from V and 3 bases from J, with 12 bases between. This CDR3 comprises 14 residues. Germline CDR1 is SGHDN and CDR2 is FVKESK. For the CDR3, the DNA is TGTGCCAGCAGCCCAAGGGTTCGGGACACTGAAGCTTTCTTT. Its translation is CASSPRVRDTEAFF.

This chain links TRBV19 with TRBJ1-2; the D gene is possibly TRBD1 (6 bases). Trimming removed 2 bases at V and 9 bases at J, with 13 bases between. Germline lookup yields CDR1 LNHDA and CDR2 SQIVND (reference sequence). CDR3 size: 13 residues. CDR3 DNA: TGTGCCAGTAGTATAAGGGCAGGGGTAAGCTACACCTTC. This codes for CASSIRAGVSYTF. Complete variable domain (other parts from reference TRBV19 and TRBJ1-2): DGGITQSPKYLFRKEGQNVTLSCEQNLNHDAMYWYRQDPGQGLRLIYYSQIVNDFQKGDIAEGYSVSREKKESFPLTVTSAQKNPTAFYLCASSIRAGVSYTFGSGTRLTVV.

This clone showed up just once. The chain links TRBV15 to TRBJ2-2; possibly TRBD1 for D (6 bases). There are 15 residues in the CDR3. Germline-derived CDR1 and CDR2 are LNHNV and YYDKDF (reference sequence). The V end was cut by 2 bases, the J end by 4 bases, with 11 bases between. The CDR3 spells CATSRQTGRTGELFF. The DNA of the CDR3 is TGTGCCACCAGCAGACAAACAGGGCGCACCGGGGAGCTGTTTTTT.

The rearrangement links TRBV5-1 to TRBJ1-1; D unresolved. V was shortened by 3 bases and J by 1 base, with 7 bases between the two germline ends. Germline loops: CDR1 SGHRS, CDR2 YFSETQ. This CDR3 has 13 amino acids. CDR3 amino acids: CASSWVGNTEAFF. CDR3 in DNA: TGCGCCAGCAGCTGGGTAGGGAACACTGAAGCTTTCTTT. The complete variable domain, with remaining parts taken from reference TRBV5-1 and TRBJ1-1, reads KAGVTQTPRYLIKTRGQQVTLSCSPISGHRSVSWYQQTPGQGLQFLFEYFSETQRNKGNFPGRFSGRQFSNSRSEMNVSTLELGDSALYLCASSWVGNTEAFFGQGTRLTVV.

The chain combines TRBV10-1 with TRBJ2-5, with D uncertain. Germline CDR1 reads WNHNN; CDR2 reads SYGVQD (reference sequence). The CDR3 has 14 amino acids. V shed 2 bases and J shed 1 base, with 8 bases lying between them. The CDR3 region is CASSEGGPQETQYF. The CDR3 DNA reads TGCGCCAGCAGTGAGGGCGGCCCCCAAGAGACCCAGTACTTC.

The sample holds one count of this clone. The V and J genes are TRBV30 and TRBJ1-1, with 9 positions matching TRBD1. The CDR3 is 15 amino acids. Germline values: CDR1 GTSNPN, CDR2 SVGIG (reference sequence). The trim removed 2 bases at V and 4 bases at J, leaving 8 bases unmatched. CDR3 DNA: TGTGCCTGGAGTTTATCCGGGACAGGGCCCACTGAAGCTTTCTTT. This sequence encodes CAWSLSGTGPTEAFF. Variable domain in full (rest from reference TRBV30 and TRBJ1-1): SQTIHQWPATLVQPVGSPLSLECTVEGTSNPNLYWYRQAAGRGLQLLFYSVGIGQISSEVPQNLSASRPQDRQFILSSKKLLLSDSGFYLCAWSLSGTGPTEAFFGQGTRLTVV.

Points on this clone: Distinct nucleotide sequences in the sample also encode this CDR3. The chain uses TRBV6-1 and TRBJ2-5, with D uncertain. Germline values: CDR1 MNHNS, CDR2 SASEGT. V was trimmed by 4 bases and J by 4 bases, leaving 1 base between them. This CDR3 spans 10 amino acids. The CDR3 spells CASSVETQYF. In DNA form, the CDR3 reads TGTGCCAGCAGTGTAGAGACCCAGTACTTC.

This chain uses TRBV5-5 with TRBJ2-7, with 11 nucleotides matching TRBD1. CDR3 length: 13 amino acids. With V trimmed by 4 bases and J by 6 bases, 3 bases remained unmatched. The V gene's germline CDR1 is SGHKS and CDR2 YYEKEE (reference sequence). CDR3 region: CASSLDRGREQYF. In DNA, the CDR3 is TGTGCCAGCAGCCTGGACAGGGGGCGCGAGCAGTACTTC.

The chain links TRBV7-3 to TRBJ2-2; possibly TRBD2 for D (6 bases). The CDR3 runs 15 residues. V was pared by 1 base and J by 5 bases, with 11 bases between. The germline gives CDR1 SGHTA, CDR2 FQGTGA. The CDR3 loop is CASSLSGGVTGELFF. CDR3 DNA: TGTGCCAGCAGCTTAAGTGGCGGGGTAACCGGGGAGCTGTTTTTT. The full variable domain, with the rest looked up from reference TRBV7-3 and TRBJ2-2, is GAGVSQTPSNKVTEKGKYVELRCDPISGHTALYWYRQSLGQGPEFLIYFQGTGAADDSGLPNDRFFAVRPEGSVSTLKIQRTERGDSAVYLCASSLSGGVTGELFFGEGSRLTVL.

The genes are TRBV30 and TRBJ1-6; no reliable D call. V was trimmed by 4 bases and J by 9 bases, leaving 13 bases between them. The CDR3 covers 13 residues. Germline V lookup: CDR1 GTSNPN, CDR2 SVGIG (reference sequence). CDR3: CAWTTVVSSPLHF. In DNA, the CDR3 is TGTGCCTGGACGACGGTAGTTAGTTCACCCCTCCACTTT.

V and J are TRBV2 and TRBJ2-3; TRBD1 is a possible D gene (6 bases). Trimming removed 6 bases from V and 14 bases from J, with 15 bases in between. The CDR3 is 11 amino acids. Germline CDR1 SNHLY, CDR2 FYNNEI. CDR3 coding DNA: TGTGCCAGCAGCGGGACATTCGAGGCGTATTTT. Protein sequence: CASSGTFEAYF.

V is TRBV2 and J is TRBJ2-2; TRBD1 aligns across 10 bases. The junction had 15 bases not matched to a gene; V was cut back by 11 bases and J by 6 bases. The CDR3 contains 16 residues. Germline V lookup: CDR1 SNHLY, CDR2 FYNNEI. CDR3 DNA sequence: TGTGCCGGCGGCGGGACAGGGGCTATTCTAGCCGGGGAGCTGTTTTTT. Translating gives CAGGGTGAILAGELFF.

This chain's CDR3 is CASSSDRNTEAFF. CDR3 nucleotide sequence: TGTGCCAGCAGCTCAGACAGGAACACTGAAGCTTTCTTT. The J gene is TRBJ1-1, the V gene TRBV11-2, with D maybe TRBD1 (5 bases). Germline loops: CDR1 SGHAT, CDR2 FQNNGV. The CDR3 length is 13 residues. Trimming left V 4 bases short and J 1 base short, with 7 bases between.

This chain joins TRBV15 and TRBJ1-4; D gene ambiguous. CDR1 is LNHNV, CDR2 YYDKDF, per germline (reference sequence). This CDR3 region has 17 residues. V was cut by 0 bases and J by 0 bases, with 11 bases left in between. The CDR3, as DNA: TGTGCCACCAGCAGAGATCCCGGGGATTCAACTAATGAAAAACTGTTTTTT. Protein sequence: CATSRDPGDSTNEKLFF.

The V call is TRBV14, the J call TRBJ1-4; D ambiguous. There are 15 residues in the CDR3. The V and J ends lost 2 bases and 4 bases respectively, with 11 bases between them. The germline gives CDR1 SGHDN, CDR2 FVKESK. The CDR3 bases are TGTGCCAGCAGCCAAAGGCGAGGGATTAATGAAAAACTGTTTTTT. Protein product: CASSQRRGINEKLFF.

DNA of the CDR3: TGTGCCAGCAGGGAGCCTATTGAGGGAGAGACCCAGTACTTC. Translated: CASREPIEGETQYF. The chain joins TRBV6-4 to TRBJ2-5; D is possibly TRBD2 (5 bases). The CDR3 spans 14 residues. From germline, CDR1 is MRHNA and CDR2 SNTAGT. Trimming cost V 6 bases and J 4 bases, with 15 bases left between them.

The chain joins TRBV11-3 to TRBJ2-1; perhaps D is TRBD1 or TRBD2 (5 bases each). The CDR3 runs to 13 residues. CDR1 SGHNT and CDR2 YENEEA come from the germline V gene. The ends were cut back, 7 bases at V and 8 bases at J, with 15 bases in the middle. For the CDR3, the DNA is TGTGCCAGCACCAGGGACCGGACCGATGAGCAGTTCTTC. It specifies CASTRDRTDEQFF.

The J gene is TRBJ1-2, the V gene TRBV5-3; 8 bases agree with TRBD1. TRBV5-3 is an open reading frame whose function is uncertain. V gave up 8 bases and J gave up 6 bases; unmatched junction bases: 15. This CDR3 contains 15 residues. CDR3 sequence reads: CASSPPAGTGNGYTF. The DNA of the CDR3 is TGTGCCAGCAGCCCTCCTGCCGGGACAGGAAATGGCTACACCTTC.

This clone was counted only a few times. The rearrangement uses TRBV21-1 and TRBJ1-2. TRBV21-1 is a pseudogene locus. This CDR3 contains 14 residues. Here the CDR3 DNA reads TGTGCCAGCAGCAATGAGGGGACGGACTATGGCTACACCTTC. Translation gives CASSNEGTDYGYTF.

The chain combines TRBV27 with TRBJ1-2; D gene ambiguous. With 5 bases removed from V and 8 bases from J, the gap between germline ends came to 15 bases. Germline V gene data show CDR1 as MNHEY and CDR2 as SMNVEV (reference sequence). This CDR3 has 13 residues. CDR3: CASSPSLSGGYTF. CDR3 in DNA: TGTGCCAGCAGTCCCTCCCTGAGCGGGGGCTACACCTTC.